The 11 T cell receptor beta chains in this list originate from one sample, sequenced in a study of tumor and adjacent non-tumor tissue in lung cancer. The library came from three nested PCR rounds adapted from ARM-PCR protocols. MiXCR was run by TCRdb on the multiplex PCR reads, yielding one entry per CDR3 protein. The sample includes 90,000 to 100,000 distinct CDR3 sequences, 80% of them seen just once. No cell sorting was done before RNA was extracted from the tissue. The normal lung tissue was taken more than 3 cm from the tumor edge. Sequencing was carried out using distant non-tumor lung tissue. Receptors originate from a man aged 60-69 years with small cell lung cancer.

This clonotype ranks as medium-sized (0.01 to 0.1%). V usage is TRBV29-1 and J usage is TRBJ2-5; TRBD2 might be the D (6 bases). The CDR3 length is 12 residues. CDR1 and CDR2 (germline): SQVTM, ANQGSEA. V shed 5 bases and J shed 5 bases, with 12 bases lying between them. CDR3 DNA sequence: TGCAGCGTTTGGGGGGAACAGGAGACCCAGTACTTC. Its protein is CSVWGEQETQYF.

Comments on this clonotype: One end of the junction does not line up with germline, which may come from a read error. The rearrangement uses TRBV12-3 or TRBV12-4 and TRBJ2-3, with 9 nucleotides matching TRBD2. This CDR3 is 17 amino acids long. CDR3 sequence: CASRRTTTSGGTETQYF. CDR3 DNA: TGTGCTAGCAGGCGAACTACGACTAGCGGAGGCACAGAAACGCAGTATTTT.

As to this clonotype: The CDR3 does not end in the conserved phenylalanine or tryptophan, so this is likely a read error. The chain couples TRBV10-3 to TRBJ1-1; D not certain. The germline V gene has CDR1 ENHRY and CDR2 SYGVKD. This CDR3 is 14 amino acids long. CDR3 region: CAITRSIMNSEAFL. DNA of the CDR3: TGTGCCATCACCCGGAGTATAATGAACAGTGAAGCTTTCCTT.

The chain employs TRBV20-1 and TRBJ1-1; the D is unclear. V dropped 2 bases and J dropped 4 bases, with 5 bases sitting between them. CDR1 and CDR2 from the germline V gene are DFQATT and SNEGSKA (reference sequence). CDR3 length: 11 amino acids. CDR3 protein: CSARSTTEAFF. The CDR3 DNA reads TGCAGTGCTAGATCGACCACTGAAGCTTTCTTT.

As for this clonotype: An end of the junction differs from the germline gene, which may be a read error. The genes are TRBV6-5 and TRBJ2-1, with D maybe TRBD2 (5 bases). The length of the CDR3 is 15 residues. Looked up from germline, CDR1 is MNHEY and CDR2 is SVGAGI. CDR3 sequence reads: CACSYGGSGLSEQFF. The CDR3 nucleotides read TGTGCCTGCAGTTACGGAGGCTCAGGATTGAGTGAGCAGTTCTTC.

As concerns this clonotype: At one end the junction does not follow the germline gene, possibly because of a read error. The CDR3 nucleotides read TGTGCCAGCAGCCCTCATGGCCCTTCCAAAAACATTCACTACTTC. Protein product: CASSPHGPSKNIHYF. V is TRBV5-5 and J is TRBJ2-4; D not resolved. The CDR3 spans 15 residues. Germline V lookup: CDR1 SGHKS, CDR2 YYEKEE (reference sequence).

This clonotype was recorded once. The junction differs from germline at one of its ends, possibly a read error. CDR3 nucleotide sequence: TGTGGCAGCAGTGAAATTTTCGGGGGGGCGTCCGGGGTGCTGTTTTTT. Translation: CGSSEIFGGASGVLFF. The V gene is TRBV6-1, the J gene TRBJ2-2; TRBD2 matches 8 bases. The germline CDR1 and CDR2 sequences are MNHNS and SASEGT. The CDR3 is made up of 16 amino acids.

The rearrangement links TRBV5-1 to TRBJ2-7, with D unresolved. The CDR3 has 15 amino acids. The germline gives CDR1 SGHRS, CDR2 YFSETQ. The germline V and J ends were trimmed by 5 bases and 2 bases, with 17 bases remaining between them. CDR3 amino acids: CASRLSVGLTYEQYF. The CDR3 nucleotides are TGCGCCAGCAGATTGTCGGTAGGCCTGACCTACGAGCAGTACTTC.

This chain joins TRBV4-2 and TRBJ2-5; tentative D call: TRBD2 (6 bases). Trimming removed 4 bases at V and 10 bases at J, with 22 bases between. Germline V CDR1 and CDR2: LGHNA, YNFKEQ. The CDR3 extends over 15 amino acids. This CDR3 reads CASSRGTQLQKIQYF. CDR3 in DNA: TGTGCCAGCAGCCGAGGGACTCAACTACAAAAGATCCAGTACTTC.

Concerning this clonotype itself: A read error may produce the germline difference seen at one junction end. V usage is TRBV5-1 and J usage is TRBJ1-4; D is ambiguous. Germline V lookup: CDR1 SGHRS, CDR2 YFSETQ. CDR3 length: 15 residues. Written as DNA, the CDR3 is TGCGCCAGGAGCTTGGGGAGAACAACTAATGAAAAACTGTTTTTT. The encoded protein is CARSLGRTTNEKLFF.

J is TRBJ1-2 and V is TRBV4-2, with 7 positions matching TRBD1. The trim removed 6 bases at V and 8 bases at J, leaving 12 bases unmatched. CDR1 is LGHNA and CDR2 is YNFKEQ in the germline V gene. This CDR3 comprises 14 residues. In DNA, the CDR3 is TGTGCCAGCAGTGAAGATCAAGGGGGCTACGGCTACACCTTC. Translation: CASSEDQGGYGYTF.